One sample yielded the 5 T cell receptor beta chains listed below, sequenced in a study of T cells in Graves' hyperthyroidism and ophthalmopathy. Amplification of TCR beta CDR3 regions was performed using RNA transcripts as template. The TCR CDR3 was amplified in a first-round RT-PCR using the HTBI primer set. MiXCR, run by TCRdb on the multiplex PCR reads, gives a single entry per CDR3 protein. The table records some 510,000 distinct CDR3 sequences, under 25% of them present only once. What was sequenced was blood. Receptor source: a man between 18 and 29 years old with Graves' hyperthyroidism.

This clonotype was counted at least ten times. The chain joins TRBV24-1 to TRBJ2-5; D not certain. Germline CDR1 reads KGHDR; CDR2 reads SFDVKD. Trimming took off 1 base at V and 4 bases at J, with 12 bases between the two ends. The CDR3 covers 15 residues. This CDR3 is CATSDFSATGETQYF. The CDR3 DNA reads as TGTGCCACCAGTGATTTCTCCGCGACTGGAGAGACCCAGTACTTC.

This clonotype came up many times. This chain connects TRBV27 to TRBJ1-2, with 8 bases matching TRBD1. The V gene end was trimmed by 6 bases and the J gene end by 2 bases; junction bases not matched to a gene: 8. Germline V gene data show CDR1 as MNHEY and CDR2 as SMNVEV (reference sequence). CDR3 length: 15 amino acids. CDR3 sequence: CASRTTTGENYGYTF. CDR3 nucleotide sequence: TGTGCCAGCAGGACCACGACAGGGGAAAACTATGGCTACACCTTC.

The chain couples TRBV6-5 to TRBJ1-2; 7 bases are shared with TRBD1. Germline V gene sequence: CDR1 MNHEY, CDR2 SVGAGI. With V trimmed by 7 bases and J by 8 bases, 10 bases remained unmatched. The CDR3 is 13 amino acids. The CDR3 nucleotides read TGTGCCAGCATTTCCGGGACAGCGAGGGGCTACACCTTC. It yields the protein CASISGTARGYTF.

This clonotype was seen a few times. The rearrangement links TRBV3-1 to TRBJ1-2; 7 nucleotides line up with TRBD1. From germline, CDR1 is LGHDT and CDR2 YNNKEL (reference sequence). J was trimmed by 7 bases and V by 3 bases; bases with no gene match: 14. The length of the CDR3 is 16 residues. The CDR3 here is CASSHHLTGRGSGYTF. The CDR3 DNA reads TGTGCCAGCAGCCACCATCTGACAGGGAGAGGATCTGGCTACACCTTC.

This clonotype came up many times. The genes are TRBV11-2 and TRBJ2-2, with 11 bases lining up with TRBD1. The CDR3 has 18 residues. V was clipped by 8 bases and J by 4 bases; unmatched bases: 15. Germline CDR1 SGHAT, CDR2 FQNNGV. Written as DNA, the CDR3 is TGTGCCAGCCACCGCGGACAGGGGGCTGTAAGCGGCACCGGGGAGCTGTTTTTT. Translated: CASHRGQGAVSGTGELFF.